The 27 T cell receptor beta chains below come from one sample, sequenced in a study of T cell responses to AZD1222 COVID-19 vaccine. TCRdb's copy holds only in-frame clones and misses some; the assay was immunoSEQ multiplex PCR. The repertoire includes 130,000 or so clones, 91% of them detected once, and under 2% sits in the top ten. This specimen consisted of peripheral blood, obtained 28 days after the second AZD1222 dose. The receptors were gathered from an adult who received the AZD1222 COVID-19 vaccine.

The genes are TRBV5-5 and TRBJ1-5; D may be TRBD1 (5 bases). Trimming removed 0 bases at V and 2 bases at J, with 15 bases between. This CDR3 comprises 17 residues. Germline V CDR1 and CDR2: SGHKS, YYEKEE (reference sequence). CDR3 residues: CASSLVPGPEGNQPQHF. The CDR3, as DNA: TGTGCCAGCAGCTTGGTCCCGGGACCAGAAGGCAATCAGCCCCAGCATTTT.

The gene calls are TRBV5-5 and TRBJ1-3; the D is unclear. With 0 bases removed from V and 2 bases from J, the gap between germline ends came to 12 bases. Germline V lookup: CDR1 SGHKS, CDR2 YYEKEE (reference sequence). CDR3 size: 16 residues. CDR3 loop: CASSLVLQRTGNTIYF. In DNA, the CDR3 is TGTGCCAGCAGCTTGGTTCTACAGCGGACTGGAAACACCATATATTTT.

The genes are TRBV3-1 (or the pseudogene TRBV3-2) and TRBJ2-3; D is uncertain. The CDR3 runs to 14 residues. The germline CDR1 and CDR2 sequences are LGHDT and YNNKEL (reference sequence). V lost 3 bases to trimming and J lost 4 bases, with 11 bases between them. CDR3 in DNA: TGTGCCAGCAGCCACTCCGGTCGAGCAGATACGCAGTATTTT. Translation: CASSHSGRADTQYF.

V gene TRBV7-2 combines with J gene TRBJ2-7; a possible D gene is TRBD1 (5 bases). Trimming took 1 base from V and 2 from J, leaving 9 bases between them. The length of the CDR3 is 14 residues. CDR1 is SGHTA, CDR2 FQGNSA, per germline. CDR3 coding DNA: TGTGCCAGCAGCTTAGGACAGTCGACCTACGAGCAGTACGTC. As protein: CASSLGQSTYEQYV.

The genes are TRBV18 and TRBJ2-7; TRBD2 aligns across 11 bases. The CDR3 totals 15 residues. Germline-derived CDR1 and CDR2 are KGHSH and LQKENI. V lost 1 base to trimming and J lost 3 bases; unmatched junction nucleotides: 2. The CDR3 DNA is TGTGCCAGCTCACCACTAGCGGGGGGGCTCTACGAGCAGTACTTC. Translation: CASSPLAGGLYEQYF.

The chain uses TRBV6-1 and TRBJ1-2; D possibly corresponds to TRBD1 (6 bases). Trimming cost V 2 bases and J 6 bases, with 19 bases left between them. Germline-derived CDR1 and CDR2 are MNHNS and SASEGT. The CDR3 runs to 16 residues. The CDR3 reads CASSETGHRNPNGYTF. The CDR3 nucleotides read TGTGCCAGCAGTGAAACGGGACACAGAAACCCCAATGGCTACACCTTC.

A remark on this clone: This specimen includes other DNA sequences encoding the same CDR3. The rearrangement uses TRBV19 and TRBJ1-5, with TRBD1 as a possible D gene (5 bases). Trimming removed 5 bases from V and 1 base from J, with 6 bases in between. Germline CDR1 LNHDA, CDR2 SQIVND (reference sequence). This CDR3 is 13 amino acids long. The CDR3 DNA reads TGTGCCAGTAGTTGGGACAGCAATCAGCCCCAGCATTTT. It translates to CASSWDSNQPQHF.

The chain joins TRBV5-1 to TRBJ2-7; D perhaps matches TRBD2 (6 bases). CDR3 length: 14 residues. Germline V gene sequence: CDR1 SGHRS, CDR2 YFSETQ. The V end lost 0 bases, the J end lost 1 base, and 8 bases lay between the germline ends. The CDR3 reads CASSLVGGSYEQYV. The CDR3 DNA follows: TGCGCCAGCAGCTTGGTTGGGGGGTCCTACGAGCAGTACGTC.

The chain is built from TRBV5-1 and TRBJ1-2, with 8 bases that match TRBD1. This CDR3 is built from 13 residues. Germline values: CDR1 SGHRS, CDR2 YFSETQ. V was pared by 4 bases and J by 3 bases, with 2 bases of the junction left unmatched. The DNA for the CDR3 is TGCGCCAGCAGCGTGGACAGGGACTATGGCTACACCTTC. Residues: CASSVDRDYGYTF. The complete variable domain, with remaining parts taken from reference TRBV5-1 and TRBJ1-2, reads KAGVTQTPRYLIKTRGQQVTLSCSPISGHRSVSWYQQTPGQGLQFLFEYFSETQRNKGNFPGRFSGRQFSNSRSEMNVSTLELGDSALYLCASSVDRDYGYTFGSGTRLTVV.

The chain is built from TRBV5-8 and TRBJ2-5; 9 bases match TRBD1. The CDR3 runs to 14 residues. CDR1 SGHTS and CDR2 YDEGEE come from the germline V gene. After removal of 3 bases from V and 4 bases from J, the junction contained 4 bases not matched to a gene. In DNA, the CDR3 is TGTGCCAGCAGCTCGGGACAGGGAGGAGAGACCCAGTACTTC. Translation: CASSSGQGGETQYF.

The chain links TRBV15 to TRBJ2-2; D is perhaps TRBD2 (5 bases). This CDR3 is 15 amino acids long. Germline values: CDR1 LNHNV, CDR2 YYDKDF (reference sequence). V lost 7 bases to trimming and J lost 3 bases, with 15 bases between them. CDR3 region: CATKVEAGYTGELFF. CDR3 bases: TGTGCCACCAAAGTGGAGGCGGGTTACACCGGGGAGCTGTTTTTT. The full variable domain, its missing parts supplied by reference TRBV15 and TRBJ2-2, is DAMVIQNPRYQVTQFGKPVTLSCSQTLNHNVMYWYQQKSSQAPKLLFHYYDKDFNNEADTPDNFQSRRPNTSFCFLDIRSPGLGDTAMYLCATKVEAGYTGELFFGEGSRLTVL.

The chain has TRBV5-5 and TRBJ2-3; 14 nucleotides agree with TRBD2. The ends lost 4 bases at V and 5 bases at J; junction bases unmatched: 9. Germline V gives CDR1 SGHKS, CDR2 YYEKEE (reference sequence). This CDR3 spans 17 amino acids. DNA for the CDR3: TGTGCCAGCAGCCAGACTAGCGGGGGGGCATTAGGAGATACGCAGTATTTT. This encodes CASSQTSGGALGDTQYF.

This sequence joins TRBV5-1 and TRBJ1-6, with unresolved D. The CDR3 length is 15 residues. Germline-derived CDR1 and CDR2 are SGHRS and YFSETQ. With 0 bases removed from V and 6 bases from J, the gap between germline ends came to 10 bases. The CDR3 loop is CASSLGAAFNSPLHF. The CDR3 DNA follows: TGCGCCAGCAGCTTGGGGGCAGCCTTTAATTCACCCCTCCACTTT.

A remark on this clone: The identical CDR3 is also encoded by other nucleotide sequences in the sample. The V call is TRBV5-4, the J call TRBJ1-2; D remains unclear. CDR3 length: 12 amino acids. Germline V gene sequence: CDR1 SGHNT, CDR2 YYREEE (reference sequence). V was cut by 3 bases and J by 1 base, with 4 bases left in between. CDR3 sequence (DNA): TGTGCCAGCAGCTCCGATAACTATGGCTACACCTTC. Its translation is CASSSDNYGYTF.

In its sample, this clone was seen a few times. The chain couples TRBV2 to TRBJ2-3; the D call may be TRBD1 or TRBD2 (5 bases each). V lost 4 bases and J lost 4, with 12 bases in between. The CDR3 length is 14 residues. Per germline, CDR1 SNHLY and CDR2 FYNNEI. CDR3 in DNA: TGTGCCAGCAGTGTAGGGCAGGGACCAGATACGCAGTATTTT. Its translation is CASSVGQGPDTQYF.

The chain carries TRBV2 and TRBJ2-1, with a tentative D call TRBD2 (7 bases). This CDR3 spans 17 amino acids. Germline CDR1 is SNHLY and CDR2 is FYNNEI. V dropped 8 bases and J dropped 9 bases, with 29 bases sitting between them. The CDR3 loop reads CASHERGLWRGGVEQFF. CDR3 nucleotides: TGTGCCAGCCATGAGAGGGGATTGTGGAGGGGGGGCGTTGAGCAGTTCTTC. The variable domain in full, completed from reference TRBV2 and TRBJ2-1, reads EPEVTQTPSHQVTQMGQEVILRCVPISNHLYFYWYRQILGQKVEFLVSFYNNEISEKSEIFDDQFSVERPDGSNFTLKIRSTKLEDSAMYFCASHERGLWRGGVEQFFGPGTRLTVL.

A single count supports this clone. Here the CDR3 DNA reads TGTGCCAGCACCCGGGACAACTATAATTCACCCCTCCACTTT. Encoded protein: CASTRDNYNSPLHF. The J gene is TRBJ1-6, the V gene TRBV27, with D perhaps TRBD1 (6 bases). The germline gives CDR1 MNHEY, CDR2 SMNVEV (reference sequence). V gave up 7 bases and J gave up 3 bases, with 10 bases separating them. The CDR3 is made up of 14 amino acids.

This sequence joins TRBV5-4 and TRBJ2-3, with D tentatively TRBD2 (5 bases). Germline loops: CDR1 SGHNT, CDR2 YYREEE (reference sequence). V lost 1 base, J lost 1 base, and 13 bases lay in between. This CDR3 has 16 residues. The CDR3 nucleotides are TGTGCCAGCAGCTTGAGCGGCCATCTCCGCACAGATACGCAGTATTTT. It specifies CASSLSGHLRTDTQYF.

V gene TRBV2 combines with J gene TRBJ1-4; 8 bases line up with TRBD1. The CDR3 runs to 14 residues. CDR1 SNHLY and CDR2 FYNNEI come from the germline V gene. J lost 3 bases, V lost 6 bases, and 3 bases had no gene match. CDR3 DNA: TGTGCCAGCAGGAACAGGGGGTCTAATGAAAAACTGTTTTTT. Its protein product is CASRNRGSNEKLFF.

This clone showed up just once. The chain joins TRBV6-2 or TRBV6-3 to TRBJ1-1; D is ambiguous. The CDR3 sequence is 11 residues long. The V gene lost 5 bases and the J gene lost 7 bases, with 8 bases spanning the gap. From germline, CDR1 is MNHEY and CDR2 SVGEGT. CDR3 amino acids: CASSPGREAFF. Written as DNA, the CDR3 is TGTGCCAGCAGTCCCGGACGTGAAGCTTTCTTT.

The chain carries TRBV3-1 (or the pseudogene TRBV3-2) and TRBJ2-5; D might be TRBD2 (5 bases). CDR1 is LGHDT, CDR2 YNNKEL, per germline (reference sequence). The CDR3 sequence is 16 residues long. With 1 base removed from V and 6 bases from J, the gap between germline ends came to 18 bases. The CDR3 bases are TGTGCCAGCAGCCAAGCTCCTGCGCTAGCCCGGCAGACCCAGTACTTC. Its translation is CASSQAPALARQTQYF.

This chain links TRBV2 with TRBJ2-1, with 13 positions matching TRBD2. This CDR3 spans 15 amino acids. From germline, CDR1 is SNHLY and CDR2 FYNNEI. V was pared by 6 bases and J by 8 bases, with 7 bases of the junction left unmatched. CDR3 coding DNA: TGTGCCAGCAGAGCGACTAGCGGGAGGTTCGATGAGCAGTTCTTC. This codes for CASRATSGRFDEQFF.

This chain uses TRBV6-2 or TRBV6-3 with TRBJ1-5; D is perhaps TRBD1 (5 bases). Trimming took 2 bases from V and 7 from J, leaving 15 bases between them. The germline gives CDR1 MNHEY, CDR2 SVGEGT. CDR3 size: 15 residues. The CDR3 DNA is TGTGCCAGCAGTTACGTTGGTAGGGGATCCCAGCCCCAGCATTTT. This gives the protein CASSYVGRGSQPQHF.

The chain employs TRBV2 and TRBJ1-5; unclear D gene. Germline values: CDR1 SNHLY, CDR2 FYNNEI. The V end lost 6 bases, the J end lost 1 base, and 13 bases lay between the germline ends. The CDR3 contains 15 residues. CDR3 DNA: TGTGCCAGCAGCGCCCGTGGCAACAGCAATCAGCCCCAGCATTTT. Protein product: CASSARGNSNQPQHF.

In DNA, the CDR3 is TGTGCCAGCACCCTCAGGTCCTCTGGAAACACCATATATTTT. Encoded protein: CASTLRSSGNTIYF. J is TRBJ1-3 and V is TRBV5-6; D is undetermined. Trimming pared 6 bases from V and 0 bases from J, leaving 10 bases between. Germline V gene sequence: CDR1 SGHDT, CDR2 YYEEEE. The CDR3 extends over 14 amino acids. Drawing the rest from reference TRBV5-6 and TRBJ1-3, the complete variable domain is DAGVTQSPTHLIKTRGQQVTLRCSPKSGHDTVSWYQQALGQGPQFIFQYYEEEERQRGNFPDRFSGHQFPNYSSELNVNALLLGDSALYLCASTLRSSGNTIYFGEGSWLTVV.

This clone has a handful of counts. Other DNA sequences of this sample code for an identical CDR3. The J gene is TRBJ1-1, the V gene TRBV18; the D is unclear. In germline, CDR1 is KGHSH, CDR2 LQKENI. Between the trimmed V and J ends, which lost 2 bases and 1 base, there was a span of 5 bases. The CDR3 is 13 amino acids. The DNA of the CDR3 is TGTGCCAGCTCACCAGGGGAGAACACTGAAGCTTTCTTT. It codes for CASSPGENTEAFF.

This chain links TRBV7-9 with TRBJ2-3; either TRBD1 or TRBD2 may fit D (5 bases each). This CDR3 contains 14 residues. V was clipped by 1 base and J by 3 bases, with 8 bases between them. CDR1 SEHNR and CDR2 FQNEAQ come from the germline V gene (reference sequence). The chain's CDR3 is CASSLGWGTDTQYF. The CDR3 DNA reads TGTGCCAGCAGCTTAGGGTGGGGGACAGATACGCAGTATTTT.